Ten or more counts support the clone carrying this T cell receptor beta chain. This specimen comes from a study of neurological immune-mediated disorders. The CDR3 contains 14 residues. Germline lookup yields CDR1 DFQATT and CDR2 SNEGSKA (reference sequence). V lost 0 bases to trimming and J lost 3 bases, with 9 bases between them. Via MiXCR, TCRdb re-called the 5' RACE reads, giving one row per CDR3 protein. This table has some 42,000 distinct CDR3 sequences, approximately 10% appearing once. Sequences were obtained from CD4+ T cells from blood. The receptor was derived from a young woman with HTLV-1-associated myelopathy (HAM/TSP). The rearrangement joins TRBV20-1 to TRBJ1-5; TRBD1 might be the D (5 bases). The CDR3 coding sequence is TGCAGTGCTAGAGATCGACAGTTCAATCAGCCCCAGCATTTT. This translates into CSARDRQFNQPQHF.